The rows below give T cell receptor beta chains drawn from one sample of a study of beta chain features in type 1 diabetes. TCRdb's copy holds only in-frame clones and misses some; the assay was immunoSEQ multiplex PCR. In the table there are approximately 130,000 clones, 17% of which are singletons. The specimen was central memory CD4+ T cells from blood. Every receptor here comes from a man younger than 30 with type 1 diabetes. The CDR3 runs from the conserved cysteine through the conserved F or W. The order of the fields is V gene, CDR3 protein.

V: TRBV30; CDR3: CAWRGQGRGSYEQYF
V: TRBV4-2; CDR3: CASSQEMGVYGYTF
V: TRBV9; CDR3: CASSVDEGPNTEAFF
V: TRBV7-2; CDR3: CASSLSHGNGYEQYF
V: TRBV18; CDR3: CASSPISGSSYNEQFF
V: TRBV28; CDR3: CASSLTGNSPLHF
V: TRBV19; CDR3: CASSIGTGRGNEQFF
V: TRBV25-1; CDR3: CASSEWSQGTQHF
V: TRBV18; CDR3: CASSPSRGGYNEQFF
V: TRBV2; CDR3: CASSLDRGNEKLFF
V: TRBV23-1; CDR3: CASSQWGSETSSYNEQFF
V: TRBV5-4; CDR3: CASSFKTFGTGELFF
V: TRBV7-8; CDR3: CASSLRSGPSSYNEQFF
V: TRBV14; CDR3: CASSQDGGASTDTQYF
V: TRBV28; CDR3: CASKGASITDTQYF
V: TRBV30; CDR3: CAWSPRASLDQPQHF
V: TRBV5-1; CDR3: CASSLDGGAGTDTQYF
V: TRBV29-1; CDR3: CSVDRGVNEQFF
V: TRBV6-5; CDR3: CASSYSRGADGYTF
V: TRBV18; CDR3: CASSPTSGGSYEQYF
V: TRBV9; CDR3: CASSVGGDGTEAFF
V: TRBV4-3; CDR3: CASSQDSRGGAGEKLFF
V: TRBV7-2; CDR3: CASSLALAGGETQYF
V: TRBV30; CDR3: CAWSVLGAGAGDTQYF
V: TRBV29-1; CDR3: CSVRPLEGAGGYTF
V: TRBV30; CDR3: CAWSVSRQFMNTEAFF
V: TRBV2; CDR3: CASSEYNEQYF
V: TRBV30; CDR3: CAWSYVAGGPGGTDTQYF
V: TRBV7-9; CDR3: CASSLEGVVHEQYF
V: TRBV21-1; CDR3: CASSTLLAGGLSGANVLTF
V: TRBV6-5; CDR3: CASSYEGASTDTQYF
V: TRBV14; CDR3: CASSQGQGSKVETQYF
V: TRBV2; CDR3: CASSQQGAYEQYF
V: TRBV6-5; CDR3: CASSYSRADAYEQYF
V: TRBV7-2; CDR3: CASSYRDNEQFF
V: TRBV6-5; CDR3: CASSYLQGRSSYEQYF
V: TRBV28; CDR3: CASTDISYEQYF
V: TRBV6-5; CDR3: CASTRRAGANVLTF
V: TRBV30; CDR3: CACSGGLTTDTQYF
V: TRBV23-1; CDR3: CASSRTGVMTEAFF
V: TRBV11-2; CDR3: CASSLVGVRNEKLFF
V: TRBV2; CDR3: CASSTGNRVLTYEQYF
V: TRBV4-1; CDR3: CASSQGRASGENEQFF
V: TRBV19; CDR3: CASRSQGYYEQYF
V: TRBV7-2; CDR3: CASPMWRATNTEAFF
V: TRBV27; CDR3: CASSLVQGNAGELFF
V: TRBV6-1; CDR3: CASSRDSDNYGYTF
V: TRBV19; CDR3: CASSPRDRVTYEQYF